The 5 T cell receptor beta chains below come from one sample, sequenced in a study of OX40 agonist ivuxolimab in advanced cancers. TCRdb's table, derived via immunoSEQ multiplex PCR, lists solely in-frame clones and lacks some. Here the sample spans more than 65,000 clones, around 89% being singletons. Source: CD4+ or CD8+ T cells sorted from blood, taken in a trial of the OX40 agonist ivuxolimab. Source of these receptors: an adult with an advanced solid tumor such as melanoma, head and neck, liver or kidney cancer.

The chain has TRBV18 and TRBJ2-7; 7 bases map to TRBD2. J lost 2 bases, V lost 2 bases, and 6 bases had no gene match. CDR3 length equals 15 residues. Per germline, CDR1 KGHSH and CDR2 LQKENI. CDR3 DNA: TGTGCCAGCTCACCAGGGACGGGAGGTCCCTACGAGCAGTACTTC. Translating gives CASSPGTGGPYEQYF.

J is TRBJ2-5 and V is TRBV14; D call uncertain. Deletions cut 0 bases from V and 4 bases from J, with 3 bases between. CDR1 is SGHDN, CDR2 FVKESK, per germline. The CDR3 covers 12 residues. CDR3 coding DNA: TGTGCCAGCAGCCAAGAAGTAGAGACCCAGTACTTC. Translated: CASSQEVETQYF.

The J gene is TRBJ1-6, the V gene TRBV5-6; D is unresolved. This CDR3 has 13 residues. Per germline, CDR1 SGHDT and CDR2 YYEEEE. V was shortened by 0 bases and J by 10 bases, with 8 bases between the two germline ends. The CDR3 DNA reads TGTGCCAGCAGCTTGGGGGTTCGGTCACCCCTCCACTTT. Amino acid sequence: CASSLGVRSPLHF.

This clone was observed once. The rearrangement uses TRBV7-3 and TRBJ2-1; D gene ambiguous. CDR3 length equals 14 residues. V was cut by 0 bases and J by 15 bases, with 18 bases left in between. Looked up from germline, CDR1 is SGHTA and CDR2 is FQGTGA. Here the CDR3 reads CASSLTGPTAPRFF. CDR3 coding DNA: TGTGCCAGCAGCTTAACCGGACCAACTGCTCCCAGGTTCTTC.

The chain recombines TRBV7-3 with TRBJ2-1; TRBD1 agrees at 8 bases. Germline V gene sequence: CDR1 SGHTA, CDR2 FQGTGA. V lost 4 bases, J lost 14 bases, and 7 bases stayed unmatched. The CDR3 covers 12 residues. The CDR3 DNA follows: TGTGCCAGCAGCTCCGACAGGGGAATGAAGTTCTTC. Translation gives CASSSDRGMKFF.